Listed below are T cell receptor beta chains from one sample, sequenced in a study of blood T cells in healthy people across ages. A single record per CDR3 protein comes from TCRdb applying MiXCR to the 5' RACE reads. The profile shows about 1,600,000 distinct CDR3 sequences, roughly 40% of them singletons. Sequences were obtained from blood. All receptors derive from a woman aged 18-29 years in good health. Both conserved end residues are part of each CDR3. Each record gives: CDR3 DNA, CDR3 protein, V gene, J gene, D gene, clone size. D genes are given only for firm matches. Some rows mark clone size as missing; the rest say once, few, many or name a class of expanded clone.

CDR3 DNA: TGCGCCAGCAGCTCACCAGGGGGCCTAATCTTCACAGATACGCAGTATTTT
CDR3 protein: CASSSPGGLIFTDTQYF
V gene: TRBV5-1
J gene: TRBJ2-3
D gene: TRBD1
clone size: NA

CDR3 DNA: TGCGCCAGCAGCCGCTCGCTAGCGGGGGAATACAATGAGCAGTACTTC
CDR3 protein: CASSRSLAGEYNEQYF
V gene: TRBV4-1
J gene: TRBJ2-7
D gene: TRBD2
clone size: NA

CDR3 DNA: TGCGCCAGCAGCCCCCTCGGGACAGCTAGCACAGATACGCAGTATTTT
CDR3 protein: CASSPLGTASTDTQYF
V gene: TRBV10-1
J gene: TRBJ2-3
D gene: TRBD1
clone size: NA

CDR3 DNA: TGTGCCAGCAGTCGGTCCGGGGCACCTTCGAATGAGCAGTTCTTC
CDR3 protein: CASSRSGAPSNEQFF
V gene: TRBV27
J gene: TRBJ2-1
D gene: NA
clone size: few

CDR3 DNA: TGCGCCAGCAGCTACCAGGGGGCCACCTACAATGAGCAGTTCTTC
CDR3 protein: CASSYQGATYNEQFF
V gene: TRBV4-1
J gene: TRBJ2-1
D gene: TRBD1
clone size: NA

CDR3 DNA: TGTGCCAGCCTCTTGGGGCCGATACGCTCTGGGGCCAACGTCCTGACTTTC
CDR3 protein: CASLLGPIRSGANVLTF
V gene: TRBV2
J gene: TRBJ2-6
D gene: NA
clone size: NA

CDR3 DNA: TGTGCCAGCAGCGGTCATGAGGGTTCCTACGAGCAGTACTTC
CDR3 protein: CASSGHEGSYEQYF
V gene: TRBV9
J gene: TRBJ2-7
D gene: NA
clone size: few

CDR3 DNA: TGTGCCAGCAGTGATGGCCCGAACTACAATGGGCAGTTCTTC
CDR3 protein: CASSDGPNYNGQFF
V gene: TRBV6-1
J gene: TRBJ2-1
D gene: NA
clone size: NA

CDR3 DNA: TGCGCCAGCAGCTTGGAGGCAGGCAACTCCTACAATGAGCAGTACTTC
CDR3 protein: CASSLEAGNSYNEQYF
V gene: TRBV5-1
J gene: TRBJ2-7
D gene: NA
clone size: NA

CDR3 DNA: TGTGCCAGCATCTTAGTACGTACGCTAGATGGAGCCAAAAACATTCAGTACTTC
CDR3 protein: CASILVRTLDGAKNIQYF
V gene: TRBV11-1
J gene: TRBJ2-4
D gene: NA
clone size: NA

CDR3 DNA: TGTGCCAGCAGCTTACAGAGTTTAAGCGACCAAGAGACCCAGTACTTC
CDR3 protein: CASSLQSLSDQETQYF
V gene: TRBV7-8
J gene: TRBJ2-5
D gene: NA
clone size: NA

CDR3 DNA: TGTGCCAGCAGTTCCCAAATGACCGGACAGATACTATCAGGCTACACCTTC
CDR3 protein: CASSSQMTGQILSGYTF
V gene: TRBV6-5
J gene: TRBJ1-2
D gene: NA
clone size: NA

CDR3 DNA: TGTGCCAGCACTAATAAAGCCTGGGAGCAGTACTTC
CDR3 protein: CASTNKAWEQYF
V gene: TRBV27
J gene: TRBJ2-4
D gene: NA
clone size: NA

CDR3 DNA: TGTGCCAGCAGTGATCAGATGAACACTGAAGCTTTCTTT
CDR3 protein: CASSDQMNTEAFF
V gene: TRBV2
J gene: TRBJ1-1
D gene: NA
clone size: few

CDR3 DNA: TGTGCCTCCAGGCGGGCAGGGGAAAACTATGGCTACACCTTC
CDR3 protein: CASRRAGENYGYTF
V gene: TRBV6-5
J gene: TRBJ1-2
D gene: NA
clone size: NA

CDR3 DNA: TGTGCCATCAGGGAGAACACTGAAGCTTTCTTT
CDR3 protein: CAIRENTEAFF
V gene: TRBV10-3
J gene: TRBJ1-1
D gene: NA
clone size: many

CDR3 DNA: TGTGCCAGCAGCAAAAAGGAGCGGGGCCACAAAAGCATTCAGTACTTC
CDR3 protein: CASSKKERGHKSIQYF
V gene: TRBV21-1
J gene: TRBJ2-4
D gene: NA
clone size: few

CDR3 DNA: TGTGCCAGCAGACGGGGGACGGCGGCGAACACCGGGGAGCTGTTTTTT
CDR3 protein: CASRRGTAANTGELFF
V gene: TRBV27
J gene: TRBJ2-2
D gene: NA
clone size: NA

CDR3 DNA: TGCGCCAGCAGCCAAGGGGACGTCAAAAACATTCAGTACTTC
CDR3 protein: CASSQGDVKNIQYF
V gene: TRBV4-1
J gene: TRBJ2-4
D gene: NA
clone size: few

CDR3 DNA: TGTGCCAGCAGCTTGACAGGGGTCGGGAATTCACCCCTCCACTTT
CDR3 protein: CASSLTGVGNSPLHF
V gene: TRBV7-2
J gene: TRBJ1-6
D gene: TRBD1
clone size: NA

CDR3 DNA: TGCAGTGCTAGAGACGGGACTAGCGGGAGACGTGGCACAGATACGCAGTATTTT
CDR3 protein: CSARDGTSGRRGTDTQYF
V gene: TRBV20-1
J gene: TRBJ2-3
D gene: TRBD2
clone size: few

CDR3 DNA: TGCAGTGCTAGGGGGAAAGTTGCGGAGCTGTTTTTT
CDR3 protein: CSARGKVAELFF
V gene: TRBV20-1
J gene: TRBJ2-2
D gene: NA
clone size: few

CDR3 DNA: TGTGCCAGCCCCGATGAGTACTTC
CDR3 protein: CASPDEYF
V gene: TRBV7-9
J gene: TRBJ2-7
D gene: NA
clone size: few

CDR3 DNA: TGTGCCAGCAGCTTCGATATCCCCAGTTTTAACTATGGCTACACCTTC
CDR3 protein: CASSFDIPSFNYGYTF
V gene: TRBV7-2
J gene: TRBJ1-2
D gene: NA
clone size: NA